One and the same sample provided the 7 T cell receptor beta chains below, sequenced in a study of blood T cells in healthy people across ages. PCR was performed a second time for about 7 to 12 cycles using a sample-barcoded 5' primer and a J-beta primer mix. One entry per CDR3 protein results from TCRdb running MiXCR on the 5' RACE reads. The profile shows some 900,000 distinct CDR3 sequences, 45% to 50% of them singletons. Material for sequencing was blood. The receptors were gathered from a man aged 25-45 years in good health.

The chain uses TRBV28 and TRBJ1-4; D possibly corresponds to TRBD1 (5 bases). This CDR3 comprises 16 residues. The V gene's germline CDR1 is MDHEN and CDR2 SYDVKM. Trimming took 6 bases from V and 4 from J, leaving 18 bases between them. DNA of the CDR3: TGTGCCAGCAGCCTCCCCGGGGACGGAATTAATGAAAAACTGTTTTTT. Protein sequence: CASSLPGDGINEKLFF.

The chain recombines TRBV3-1 with TRBJ1-2; D is unresolved. Trimming took off 11 bases at V and 2 bases at J, with 12 bases between the two ends. CDR1 is LGHDT and CDR2 is YNNKEL in the germline V gene (reference sequence). The CDR3 extends over 12 amino acids. The CDR3 loop is CAGSLANYGYTF. The CDR3 nucleotides are TGTGCCGGTAGCCTCGCCAACTATGGCTACACCTTC.

The chain recombines TRBV6-6 with TRBJ2-7; D remains unclear. Deletions cut 5 bases from V and 2 bases from J, with 10 bases between. CDR1 and CDR2 from the germline V gene are MNHNY and SVGAGI (reference sequence). This CDR3 spans 13 amino acids. CDR3 bases: TGTGCCAGCAGTACCCACCGGACCTACGAGCAGTACTTC. Its translation is CASSTHRTYEQYF.

The chain couples TRBV30 to TRBJ1-2; D is unclear. CDR3 length equals 13 residues. V was pared by 3 bases and J by 4 bases, with 12 bases between. Germline V gives CDR1 GTSNPN, CDR2 SVGIG (reference sequence). The CDR3 reads CAWSPGPRYGYTF. DNA for the CDR3: TGTGCCTGGAGCCCCGGGCCCCGCTATGGCTACACCTTC. Full variable domain (outside the CDR3, taken from reference TRBV30 and TRBJ1-2): SQTIHQWPATLVQPVGSPLSLECTVEGTSNPNLYWYRQAAGRGLQLLFYSVGIGQISSEVPQNLSASRPQDRQFILSSKKLLLSDSGFYLCAWSPGPRYGYTFGSGTRLTVV.

V is TRBV5-1 and J is TRBJ1-2, with 10 nucleotides matching TRBD1. The CDR3 sequence is 15 residues long. Unmatched junction bases numbered 7, after V lost 4 bases and J lost 4 bases. Germline values: CDR1 SGHRS, CDR2 YFSETQ. CDR3 loop: CASSPGQGESYGYTF. The CDR3 nucleotides are TGCGCCAGCAGCCCTGGACAGGGGGAGAGCTATGGCTACACCTTC. Supplemented by reference TRBV5-1 and TRBJ1-2, the full variable domain reads KAGVTQTPRYLIKTRGQQVTLSCSPISGHRSVSWYQQTPGQGLQFLFEYFSETQRNKGNFPGRFSGRQFSNSRSEMNVSTLELGDSALYLCASSPGQGESYGYTFGSGTRLTVV.

The chain carries TRBV2 and TRBJ2-2; maybe TRBD1 (5 bases). V was trimmed by 1 base and J by 6 bases, leaving 15 bases between them. This CDR3 comprises 16 residues. Germline V gene lookup returns CDR1 SNHLY and CDR2 FYNNEI. CDR3 in amino acids: CASSEDTAGRSGELFF. DNA of the CDR3: TGTGCCAGCAGTGAAGACACTGCAGGGCGGTCCGGGGAGCTGTTTTTT.

The gene calls are TRBV6-4 and TRBJ2-7; D remains unclear. The CDR3 sequence is 11 residues long. Per germline, CDR1 MRHNA and CDR2 SNTAGT. V was pared by 8 bases and J by 2 bases, with 7 bases between. CDR3 loop: CASLSPYEQYF. CDR3 nucleotides: TGTGCCAGCCTCTCCCCCTACGAGCAGTACTTC.